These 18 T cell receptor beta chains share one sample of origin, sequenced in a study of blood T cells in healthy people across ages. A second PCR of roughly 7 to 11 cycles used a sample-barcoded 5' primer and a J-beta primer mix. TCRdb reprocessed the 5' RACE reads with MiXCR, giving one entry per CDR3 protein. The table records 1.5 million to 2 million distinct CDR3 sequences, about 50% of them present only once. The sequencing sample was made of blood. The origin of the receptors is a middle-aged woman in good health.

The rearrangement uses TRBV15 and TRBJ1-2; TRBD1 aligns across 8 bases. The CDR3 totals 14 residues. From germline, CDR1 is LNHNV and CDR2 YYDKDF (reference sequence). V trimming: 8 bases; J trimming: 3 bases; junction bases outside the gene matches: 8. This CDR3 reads CATERTGLDYGYTF. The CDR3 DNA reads TGTGCCACCGAGAGGACAGGGTTGGACTATGGCTACACCTTC.

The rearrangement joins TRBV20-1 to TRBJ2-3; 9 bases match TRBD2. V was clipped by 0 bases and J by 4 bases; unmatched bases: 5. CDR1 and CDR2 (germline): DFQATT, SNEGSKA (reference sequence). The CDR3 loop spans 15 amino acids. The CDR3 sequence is CSARDSGGLPDTQYF. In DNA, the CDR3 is TGCAGTGCTAGAGATAGCGGGGGCCTCCCAGATACGCAGTATTTT.

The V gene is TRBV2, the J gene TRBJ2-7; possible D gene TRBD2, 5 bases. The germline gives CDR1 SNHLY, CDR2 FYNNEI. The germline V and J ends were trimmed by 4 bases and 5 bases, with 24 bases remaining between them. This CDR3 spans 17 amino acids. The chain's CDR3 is CASSGGLSNLGSDEQYF. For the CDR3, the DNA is TGTGCCAGCAGTGGCGGGCTCAGCAATCTTGGAAGCGACGAGCAGTACTTC.

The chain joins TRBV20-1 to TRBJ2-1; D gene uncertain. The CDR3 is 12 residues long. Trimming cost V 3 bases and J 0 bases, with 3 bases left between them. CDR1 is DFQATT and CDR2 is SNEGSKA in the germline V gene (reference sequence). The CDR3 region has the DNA TGCAGTGCTAGTATCTCCTACAATGAGCAGTTCTTC. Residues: CSASISYNEQFF.

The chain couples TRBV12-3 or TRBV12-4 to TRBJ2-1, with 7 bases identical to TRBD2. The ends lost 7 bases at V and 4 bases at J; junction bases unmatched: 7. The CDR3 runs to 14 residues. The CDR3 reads CASIPTGGYNEQFF. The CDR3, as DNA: TGTGCCAGCATACCAACGGGGGGATACAATGAGCAGTTCTTC.

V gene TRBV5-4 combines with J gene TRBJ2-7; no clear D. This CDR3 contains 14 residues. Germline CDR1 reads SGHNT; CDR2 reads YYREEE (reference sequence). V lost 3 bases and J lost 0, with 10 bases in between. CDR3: CASSSGFNSYEQYF. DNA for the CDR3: TGTGCCAGCAGCTCCGGGTTCAACTCCTACGAGCAGTACTTC.

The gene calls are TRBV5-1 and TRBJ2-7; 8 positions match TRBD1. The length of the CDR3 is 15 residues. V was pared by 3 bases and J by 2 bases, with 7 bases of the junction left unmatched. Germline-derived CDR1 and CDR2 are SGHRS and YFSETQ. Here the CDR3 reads CASSWSGGGTYEQYF. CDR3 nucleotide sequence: TGCGCCAGCAGCTGGTCAGGGGGCGGTACCTACGAGCAGTACTTC. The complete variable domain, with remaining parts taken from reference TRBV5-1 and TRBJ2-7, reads KAGVTQTPRYLIKTRGQQVTLSCSPISGHRSVSWYQQTPGQGLQFLFEYFSETQRNKGNFPGRFSGRQFSNSRSEMNVSTLELGDSALYLCASSWSGGGTYEQYFGPGTRLTVT.

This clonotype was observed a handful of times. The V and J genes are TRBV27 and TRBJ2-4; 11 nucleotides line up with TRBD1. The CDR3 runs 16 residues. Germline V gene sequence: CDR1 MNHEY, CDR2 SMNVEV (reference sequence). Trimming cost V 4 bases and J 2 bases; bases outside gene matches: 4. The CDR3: CASSWGQGGSKNIQYF. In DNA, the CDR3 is TGTGCCAGCAGTTGGGGACAGGGGGGGTCCAAAAACATTCAGTACTTC.

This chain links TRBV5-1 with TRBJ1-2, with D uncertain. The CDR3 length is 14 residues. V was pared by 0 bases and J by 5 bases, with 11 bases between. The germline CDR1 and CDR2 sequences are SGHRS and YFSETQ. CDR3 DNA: TGCGCCAGCAGCTTGGGGGCGGTTTTATATGGCTACACCTTC. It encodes CASSLGAVLYGYTF.

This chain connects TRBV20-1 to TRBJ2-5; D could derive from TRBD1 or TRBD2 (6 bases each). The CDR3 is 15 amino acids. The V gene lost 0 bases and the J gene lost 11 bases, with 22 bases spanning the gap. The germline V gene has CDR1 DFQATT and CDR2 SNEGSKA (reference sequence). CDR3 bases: TGCAGTGCTAGAGATTGGGGGGCTGGAGACAATGAGCAGTACTTC. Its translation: CSARDWGAGDNEQYF.

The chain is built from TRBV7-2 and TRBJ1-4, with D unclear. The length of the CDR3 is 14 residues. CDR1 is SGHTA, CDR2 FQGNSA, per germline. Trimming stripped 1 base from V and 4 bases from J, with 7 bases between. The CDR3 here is CASSLGGLNEKLFF. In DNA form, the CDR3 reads TGTGCCAGCAGCTTAGGCGGGCTTAATGAAAAACTGTTTTTT.

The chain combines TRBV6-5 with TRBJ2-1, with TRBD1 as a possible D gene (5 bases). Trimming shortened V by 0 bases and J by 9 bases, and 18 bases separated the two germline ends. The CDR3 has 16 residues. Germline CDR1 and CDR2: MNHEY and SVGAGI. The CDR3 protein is CASSYSAGLKWGEQFF. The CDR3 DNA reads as TGTGCCAGCAGTTACTCGGCAGGGTTGAAGTGGGGTGAGCAGTTCTTC.

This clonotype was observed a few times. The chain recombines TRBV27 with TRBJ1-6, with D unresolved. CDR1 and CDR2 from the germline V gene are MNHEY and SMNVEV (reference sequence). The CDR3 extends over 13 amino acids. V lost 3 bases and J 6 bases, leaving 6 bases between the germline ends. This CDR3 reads CASSFALNSPLHF. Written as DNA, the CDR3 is TGTGCCAGCAGTTTCGCCCTTAATTCACCCCTCCACTTT.

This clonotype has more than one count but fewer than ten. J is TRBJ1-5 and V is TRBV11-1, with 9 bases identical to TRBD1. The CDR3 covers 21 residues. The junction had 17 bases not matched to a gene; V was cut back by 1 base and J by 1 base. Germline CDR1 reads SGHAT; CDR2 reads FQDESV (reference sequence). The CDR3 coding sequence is TGTGCCAGCAGCTTAGAGAGAACCGGGACAGGGCCCCTTGGGAGCAATCAGCCCCAGCATTTT. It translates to CASSLERTGTGPLGSNQPQHF.

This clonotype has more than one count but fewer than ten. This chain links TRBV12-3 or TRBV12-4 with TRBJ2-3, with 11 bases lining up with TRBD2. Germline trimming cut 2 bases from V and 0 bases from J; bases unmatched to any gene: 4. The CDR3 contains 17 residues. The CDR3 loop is CASSLRLAGISTDTQYF. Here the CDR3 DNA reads TGTGCCAGCAGTTTAAGACTAGCGGGGATTAGCACAGATACGCAGTATTTT.

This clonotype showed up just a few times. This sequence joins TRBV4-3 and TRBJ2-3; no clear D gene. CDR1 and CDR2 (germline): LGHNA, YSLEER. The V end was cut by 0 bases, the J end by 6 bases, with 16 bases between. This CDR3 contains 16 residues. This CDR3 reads CASSQDSVGLGDTQYF. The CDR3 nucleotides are TGCGCCAGCAGCCAAGATTCTGTGGGGTTGGGGGATACGCAGTATTTT.

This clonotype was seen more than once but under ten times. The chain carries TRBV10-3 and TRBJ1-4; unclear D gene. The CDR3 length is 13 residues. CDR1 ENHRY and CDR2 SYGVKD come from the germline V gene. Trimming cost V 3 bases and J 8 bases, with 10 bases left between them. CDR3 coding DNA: TGTGCCATCAGTGATGGCCCTACGGAAAAACTGTTTTTT. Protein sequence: CAISDGPTEKLFF.

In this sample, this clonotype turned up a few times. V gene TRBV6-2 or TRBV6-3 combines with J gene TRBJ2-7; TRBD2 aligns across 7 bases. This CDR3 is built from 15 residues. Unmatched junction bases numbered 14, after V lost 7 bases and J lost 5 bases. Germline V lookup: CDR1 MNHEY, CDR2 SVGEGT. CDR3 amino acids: CASITAAGVGDEQYF. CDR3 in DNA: TGTGCCAGCATCACCGCGGCGGGGGTGGGAGACGAGCAGTACTTC.